Listed below are T cell receptor beta chains from one sample, sequenced in a study of cytomegalovirus exposure and HLA in healthy donors. Data came from immunoSEQ multiplex PCR; TCRdb stores just in-frame clones and leaves some out. The data contain 50,000 to 55,000 clones, approximately 52% of them singletons. The sample comprised PBMCs. The receptors were sampled from a human donor in good health. The conserved cysteine and the conserved F or W are not part of the CDR3 here. Rows give clone size only sometimes, using once, few, many, or a class for an expanded clone.

cdr3_aa j_call clone_size v_call
ASSLGPGWYNEQF TRBJ2-1 - TRBV5-1
ASSPSGKGYT TRBJ1-2 - TRBV18
ASSVTPRQDQETQY TRBJ2-5 - TRBV9
ATSPDRGSYNEQF TRBJ2-1 few TRBV15
ASSRDRENNEQF TRBJ2-1 - TRBV5-1
AWSVTGGADGELF TRBJ2-2 few TRBV30
SVEGGGSEAF TRBJ1-1 - TRBV29-1
ASTISGQGDGSPLH TRBJ1-6 - TRBV2
ASSSPGRRGNNEQF TRBJ2-1 - TRBV6-5
ASSLGQPYEQY TRBJ2-7 - TRBV11-2